The present TCR beta chain was sequenced within a study of blood T cell repertoires in COVID-19. Study in general: Both acute and convalescent COVID-19 samples were obtained from the United States, Italy and Spain. PBMCs, B-cell-depleted T cells, or T cells provided the cDNA or gDNA that made up the material.

Per the authors' pipeline: The authors estimated nucleated cell counts from reference gene primer amplification. Here immunoSEQ multiplex PCR was the method, and the copy in TCRdb shows in-frame clones only, minus some. V and J calls and clone size are copied from that table; D and trimming were computed from the DNA. This table holds around 57,000 clones, roughly 90% found once. Trimming took off 0 bases at V and 5 bases at J, with 13 bases between the two ends. The CDR3 is 15 amino acids. From germline, CDR1 is MNHNS and CDR2 SASEGT. Sequenced input: peripheral blood. The receptor was derived from a man aged 45-65 years with acute or convalescent COVID-19. The chain couples TRBV6-1 to TRBJ2-5; D might be TRBD2 (6 bases). In DNA form, the CDR3 reads TGTGCCAGCAGTGAAGCTATGGCGGGATACGAGACCCAGTACTTC. As protein: CASSEAMAGYETQYF.